This T cell receptor beta chain is from a study of cytomegalovirus exposure and HLA in healthy donors. Study results and caveats: CMV antigen specificity of a few CMV-associated chains was confirmed in vitro. The investigators catalogued under 200 TCR beta chains as cytomegalovirus-associated.

About this clone itself: As yet, its antigen is unknown.

Sequencing used immunoSEQ multiplex PCR; TCRdb keeps in-frame clones, though not all of them. The table includes about 260,000 clones, roughly 91% detected once. Germline CDR1 MNHEY, CDR2 SMNVEV (reference sequence). The CDR3 has 16 residues. Trimming pared 5 bases from V and 1 base from J, leaving 16 bases between. Source material: PBMCs. The rearrangement joins TRBV27 to TRBJ2-3, with D possibly matching TRBD2 (5 bases). The sequence was obtained from a woman in her 30s in good health and CMV-seronegative. CDR3 region: CASSLSPRARTDTQYF. In DNA form, the CDR3 reads TGTGCCAGCAGTCTCTCACCGAGGGCTCGCACAGATACGCAGTATTTT.